This TCR beta chain was obtained from a study of blood T cell repertoires in COVID-19. In this sample, this clone turned up a few times. In the authors' workflow: Amplified reference gene primers provided the basis for estimating nucleated cell counts. Method: immunoSEQ multiplex PCR; TCRdb's copy keeps in-frame clones and lacks some. V and J calls plus clone size are reproduced from that table; the DNA served to infer D and trimming. The table has 200,000 to 300,000 clones, roughly 80% seen once. The sequence came from a woman aged 60-75 years with active or convalescent COVID-19. The sample taken for sequencing was peripheral blood.

In DNA, the CDR3 is TGTGCCTGGAGGACACAGATTAACTATGGCTACACCTTC. Protein: CAWRTQINYGYTF. This sequence joins TRBV30 and TRBJ1-2; D is unresolved. The CDR3 totals 13 residues. CDR1 is GTSNPN and CDR2 is SVGIG in the germline V gene (reference sequence). V lost 3 bases, J lost 1 base, and 9 bases lay in between.